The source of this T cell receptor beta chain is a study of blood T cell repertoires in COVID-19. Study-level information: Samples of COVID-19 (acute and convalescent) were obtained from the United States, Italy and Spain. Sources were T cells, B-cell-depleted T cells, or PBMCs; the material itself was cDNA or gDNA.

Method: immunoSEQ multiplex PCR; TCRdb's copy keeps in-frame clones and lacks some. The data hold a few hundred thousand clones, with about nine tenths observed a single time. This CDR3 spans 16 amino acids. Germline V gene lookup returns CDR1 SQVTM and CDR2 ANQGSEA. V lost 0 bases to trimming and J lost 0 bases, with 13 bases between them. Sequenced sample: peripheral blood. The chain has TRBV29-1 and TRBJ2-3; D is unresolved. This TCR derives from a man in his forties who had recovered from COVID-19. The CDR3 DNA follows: TGCAGCGTTGAAGACCCCCCTAGTACTAGCACAGATACGCAGTATTTT. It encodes CSVEDPPSTSTDTQYF.